Following are 18 T cell receptor beta chains from one sample sequenced in a study of cytomegalovirus exposure and HLA in healthy donors. 60 Vbeta and 13 Jbeta primers were used in PCR. Clones were read by immunoSEQ multiplex PCR, and TCRdb kept only the in-frame ones, dropping some. Altogether about 110,000 clones are present, around 84% being singletons, with the ten largest covering around a fifth. Sequencing input: PBMCs. These receptors were taken from a man between 25 and 39 years old in good health and CMV-seropositive.

This chain links TRBV5-1 with TRBJ2-5; the match to TRBD1 covers 7 bases. Trimming removed 0 bases from V and 1 base from J; junction bases left unmatched: 0. The CDR3 length is 14 residues. Germline V gives CDR1 SGHRS, CDR2 YFSETQ. The CDR3 region is CASSLGQGQETQYF. CDR3 nucleotide sequence: TGCGCCAGCAGCTTGGGACAGGGCCAAGAGACCCAGTACTTC.

This clone showed up just a few times. The chain couples TRBV28 to TRBJ2-2; 7 bases align to TRBD2. The CDR3 has 15 amino acids. J lost 0 bases, V lost 8 bases, and 6 bases had no gene match. Germline V CDR1 and CDR2: MDHEN, SYDVKM. The CDR3: CASGQAGTNTGELFF. In nucleotides, the CDR3 is TGTGCCAGCGGACAAGCGGGGACGAACACCGGGGAGCTGTTTTTT.

This chain links TRBV2 with TRBJ1-1, with 7 bases identical to TRBD1. Trimming cost V 4 bases and J 8 bases; bases outside gene matches: 10. Germline CDR1 reads SNHLY; CDR2 reads FYNNEI. The CDR3 contains 14 residues. In nucleotides, the CDR3 is TGTGCCAGCAGTGCAAACCGACAGGGCCTGGAAGCTTTCTTT. Protein product: CASSANRQGLEAFF. Full variable domain (missing parts from reference TRBV2 and TRBJ1-1): EPEVTQTPSHQVTQMGQEVILRCVPISNHLYFYWYRQILGQKVEFLVSFYNNEISEKSEIFDDQFSVERPDGSNFTLKIRSTKLEDSAMYFCASSANRQGLEAFFGQGTRLTVV.

The chain couples TRBV7-9 to TRBJ1-1; tentative D call: TRBD1 (6 bases). V shed 1 base and J shed 11 bases, with 11 bases lying between them. The CDR3 sequence is 12 residues long. Germline V lookup: CDR1 SEHNR, CDR2 FQNEAQ (reference sequence). CDR3 sequence reads: CASSLETGSAFF. The CDR3 bases are TGTGCCAGCAGCTTAGAAACAGGGAGCGCTTTCTTT. The full variable domain, completed using reference TRBV7-9 and TRBJ1-1, is DTGVSQNPRHKITKRGQNVTFRCDPISEHNRLYWYRQTLGQGPEFLTYFQNEAQLEKSRLLSDRFSAERPKGSFSTLEIQRTEQGDSAMYLCASSLETGSAFFGQGTRLTVV.

The V and J genes are TRBV19 and TRBJ2-7; D uncertain. The length of the CDR3 is 14 residues. Trimming stripped 1 base from V and 5 bases from J, with 12 bases between. The germline V gene has CDR1 LNHDA and CDR2 SQIVND (reference sequence). CDR3 residues: CASSIGWASNEQYF. The DNA for the CDR3 is TGTGCCAGTAGTATAGGGTGGGCTTCCAACGAGCAGTACTTC.

The DNA of the CDR3 is TGCAGCATCTCGACAGGGATGGGGAATCAGCCCCAGCATTTT. It is translated as CSISTGMGNQPQHF. The rearrangement uses TRBV29-1 and TRBJ1-5, with TRBD1 matching over 7 bases. The J segment lost 4 bases and the V segment lost 8 bases, leaving 11 bases of the junction unmatched. Germline V CDR1 and CDR2: SQVTM, ANQGSEA. This CDR3 spans 14 amino acids. Combining the CDR3 with reference TRBV29-1 and TRBJ1-5 gives the whole variable domain SAVISQKPSRDICQRGTSLTIQCQVDSQVTMMFWYRQQPGQSLTLIATANQGSEATYESGFVIDKFPISRPNLTFSTLTVSNMSPEDSSIYLCSISTGMGNQPQHFGDGTRLSIL.

This rearrangement joins TRBV5-4 to TRBJ2-5, with 9 bases fitting TRBD1. This CDR3 has 15 residues. CDR1 and CDR2 from the germline V gene are SGHNT and YYREEE (reference sequence). J gave up 5 bases and V 3 bases, and 8 bases lay outside the gene matches. The DNA of the CDR3 is TGTGCCAGCAGCTCACAGGGGGCTGTTGGGGAGACCCAGTACTTC. Amino acid sequence: CASSSQGAVGETQYF.

The V gene is TRBV6-5, the J gene TRBJ1-2; weak D call: TRBD1 (5 bases). Trimming removed 6 bases from V and 6 bases from J, with 14 bases in between. CDR1 and CDR2 from the germline V gene are MNHEY and SVGAGI. This CDR3 is built from 13 residues. The CDR3 DNA reads as TGTGCCAGCAGCCCTGGGGGGAGGGATGGCTACACCTTC. Its translation is CASSPGGRDGYTF.

This clone was observed once. The chain links TRBV5-6 to TRBJ1-5; 7 bases map to TRBD1. Germline lookup yields CDR1 SGHDT and CDR2 YYEEEE. With V trimmed by 2 bases and J by 7 bases, 9 bases remained unmatched. The CDR3 length is 15 residues. The DNA of the CDR3 is TGTGCCAGCAGCTTCGGGCCAACAGGGGCCCAGCCCCAGCATTTT. The encoded protein is CASSFGPTGAQPQHF.

The chain carries TRBV19 and TRBJ2-1; D possibly corresponds to TRBD2 (6 bases). Germline loops: CDR1 LNHDA, CDR2 SQIVND (reference sequence). V lost 6 bases, J lost 0 bases, and 9 bases lay in between. The CDR3 length is 14 residues. The CDR3 spells CASSAGFSYNEQFF. CDR3 in DNA: TGTGCCAGTAGCGCGGGGTTCTCCTACAATGAGCAGTTCTTC.

This clone has ten or more counts. The J gene is TRBJ2-3, the V gene TRBV6-4, with D perhaps TRBD2 (5 bases). The CDR3 length is 14 residues. The V end was cut by 0 bases, the J end by 2 bases, with 6 bases between. The germline V gene encodes CDR1 MRHNA and CDR2 SNTAGT. The CDR3 protein is CASSDSEATDTQYF. The CDR3 bases are TGTGCCAGCAGTGACTCGGAGGCCACAGATACGCAGTATTTT.

This chain links TRBV2 with TRBJ1-4; a possible D gene is TRBD1 (5 bases). V lost 5 bases and J 4 bases, leaving 11 bases between the germline ends. The CDR3 is 14 amino acids. Germline V lookup: CDR1 SNHLY, CDR2 FYNNEI. CDR3 nucleotides: TGTGCCAGCAGTCCCGACAGTAGTAATGAAAAACTGTTTTTT. Amino acid sequence: CASSPDSSNEKLFF.

The rearrangement joins TRBV2 to TRBJ2-3; D perhaps matches TRBD2 (5 bases). This CDR3 is built from 14 residues. V was cut by 10 bases and J by 5 bases, with 19 bases left in between. Germline CDR1 reads SNHLY; CDR2 reads FYNNEI. The CDR3 is CATLTRKVVDTQYF. CDR3 in DNA: TGTGCCACCTTAACTAGAAAAGTGGTAGATACGCAGTATTTT.

The V call is TRBV27, the J call TRBJ1-2, with D possibly TRBD1 on 5 matching bases. The CDR3 covers 14 residues. Trimming left V 2 bases short and J 3 bases short, with 10 bases between. Germline loops: CDR1 MNHEY, CDR2 SMNVEV (reference sequence). CDR3: CASSLVGGDYGYTF. The CDR3 DNA is TGTGCCAGCAGTTTAGTGGGGGGAGACTATGGCTACACCTTC.

The chain employs TRBV7-9 and TRBJ2-3, with 8 bases aligning to TRBD2. Germline V gives CDR1 SEHNR, CDR2 FQNEAQ (reference sequence). V was pared by 8 bases and J by 5 bases, with 6 bases of the junction left unmatched. This CDR3 comprises 13 residues. The CDR3 coding sequence is TGTGCCAGCGGGCCGGGGGGGGGAGATACGCAGTATTTT. Its protein product is CASGPGGGDTQYF.

The V call is TRBV5-1, the J call TRBJ2-5, with a possible D match to TRBD2 (6 bases). The CDR3 totals 13 residues. Germline CDR1 SGHRS, CDR2 YFSETQ. V was trimmed by 5 bases and J by 6 bases, leaving 14 bases between them. CDR3 residues: CASRIRGTQTQYF. CDR3 DNA: TGCGCCAGCAGAATTCGGGGGACTCAGACCCAGTACTTC.

This chain uses TRBV18 with TRBJ2-7, with 9 bases aligning to TRBD1. CDR3 length: 16 amino acids. Germline CDR1 and CDR2: KGHSH and LQKENI. With 4 bases clipped from V and 1 base from J, the junction kept 8 bases outside the gene matches. CDR3 nucleotides: TGTGCCAGCTCACGGACCCTGGGACAGGGTTCCTACGAGCAGTACTTC. Translating it yields CASSRTLGQGSYEQYF.

CDR3 DNA sequence: TGTGCCAGCTCACCACGAGGGTATGGCTACACCTTC. The encoded protein is CASSPRGYGYTF. The chain links TRBV18 to TRBJ1-2; D not certain. V was trimmed by 1 base and J by 5 bases, leaving 5 bases between them. The germline CDR1 and CDR2 sequences are KGHSH and LQKENI. CDR3 length equals 12 residues.